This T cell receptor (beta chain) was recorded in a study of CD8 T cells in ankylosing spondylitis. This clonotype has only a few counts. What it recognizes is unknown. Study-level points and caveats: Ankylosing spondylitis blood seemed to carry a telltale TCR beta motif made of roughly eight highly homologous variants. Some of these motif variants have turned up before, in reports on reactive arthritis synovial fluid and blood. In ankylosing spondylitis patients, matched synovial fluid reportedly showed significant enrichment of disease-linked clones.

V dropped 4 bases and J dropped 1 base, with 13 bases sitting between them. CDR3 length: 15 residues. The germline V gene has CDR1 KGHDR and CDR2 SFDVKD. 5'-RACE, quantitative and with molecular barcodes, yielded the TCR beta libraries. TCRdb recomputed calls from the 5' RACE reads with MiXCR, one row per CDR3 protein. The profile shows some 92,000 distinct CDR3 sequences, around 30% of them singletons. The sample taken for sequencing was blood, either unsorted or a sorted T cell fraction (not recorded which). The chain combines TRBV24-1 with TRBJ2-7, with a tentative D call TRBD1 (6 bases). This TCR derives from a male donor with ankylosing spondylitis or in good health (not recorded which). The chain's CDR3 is CATSDAGTPSYEQYF. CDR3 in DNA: TGTGCCACCAGTGACGCCGGGACACCGTCCTACGAGCAGTACTTC.